This T cell receptor beta chain was found in a study of blood T cell repertoires in COVID-19. Germline V gives CDR1 SGHVS, CDR2 FQNEAQ. Losses at the gene ends were 1 base for V and 7 bases for J; bases not matched to a gene: 6. The CDR3 has 16 amino acids. The repertoire was sequenced with immunoSEQ multiplex PCR; TCRdb's copy has only in-frame clones and lacks some. The sample consists of 60,000 to 75,000 clones, around 86% of them appearing once. The gene calls are TRBV7-8 and TRBJ2-7; 14 nucleotides match TRBD2. This TCR was sampled from an older man with active COVID-19. Sequencing was performed on peripheral blood. The CDR3 sequence: CASSLGTSGRFGEQYF. As DNA, the CDR3 is TGTGCCAGCAGCTTAGGGACTAGCGGGAGGTTTGGGGAGCAGTACTTC.